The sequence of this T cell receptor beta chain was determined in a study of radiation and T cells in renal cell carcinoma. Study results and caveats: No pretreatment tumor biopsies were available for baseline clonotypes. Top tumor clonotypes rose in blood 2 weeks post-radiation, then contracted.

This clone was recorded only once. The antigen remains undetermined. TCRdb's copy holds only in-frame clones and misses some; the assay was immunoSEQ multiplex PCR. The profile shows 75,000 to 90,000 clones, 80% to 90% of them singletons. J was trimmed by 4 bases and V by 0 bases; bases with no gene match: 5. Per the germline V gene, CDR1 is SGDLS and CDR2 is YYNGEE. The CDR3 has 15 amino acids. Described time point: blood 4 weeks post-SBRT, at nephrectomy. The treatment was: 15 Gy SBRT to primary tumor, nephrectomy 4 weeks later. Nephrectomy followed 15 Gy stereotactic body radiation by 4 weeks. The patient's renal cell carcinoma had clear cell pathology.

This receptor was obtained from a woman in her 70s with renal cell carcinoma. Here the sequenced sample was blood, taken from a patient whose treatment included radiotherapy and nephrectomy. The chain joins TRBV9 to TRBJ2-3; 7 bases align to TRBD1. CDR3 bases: TGTGCCAGCAGCGTAGAGGAAGGGGGCCCAGATACGCAGTATTTT. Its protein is CASSVEEGGPDTQYF.